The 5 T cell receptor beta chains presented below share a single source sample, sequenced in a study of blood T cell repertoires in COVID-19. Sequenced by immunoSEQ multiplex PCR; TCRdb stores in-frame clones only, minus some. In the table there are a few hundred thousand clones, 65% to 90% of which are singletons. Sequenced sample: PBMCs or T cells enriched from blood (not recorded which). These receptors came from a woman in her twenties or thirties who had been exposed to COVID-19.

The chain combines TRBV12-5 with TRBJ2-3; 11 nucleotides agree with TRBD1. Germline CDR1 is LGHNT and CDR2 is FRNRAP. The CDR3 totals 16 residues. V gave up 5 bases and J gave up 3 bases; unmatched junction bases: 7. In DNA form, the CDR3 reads TGTGCTAGTGGTACCCGGACAGGGGGCGTTACAGATACGCAGTATTTT. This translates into CASGTRTGGVTDTQYF.

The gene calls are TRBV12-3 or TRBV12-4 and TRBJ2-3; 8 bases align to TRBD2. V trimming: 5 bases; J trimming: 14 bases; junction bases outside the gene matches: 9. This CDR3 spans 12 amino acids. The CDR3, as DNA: TGTGCCAGCAGTATCCCGGGACTAGAGCCGTATTTT. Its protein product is CASSIPGLEPYF.

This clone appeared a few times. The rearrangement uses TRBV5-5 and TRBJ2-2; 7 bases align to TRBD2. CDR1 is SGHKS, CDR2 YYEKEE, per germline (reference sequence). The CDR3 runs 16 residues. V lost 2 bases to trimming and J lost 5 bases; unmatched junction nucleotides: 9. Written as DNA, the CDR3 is TGTGCCAGCAGCTTCACCGCCGGACTAGGAACCGGGGAGCTGTTTTTT. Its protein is CASSFTAGLGTGELFF.

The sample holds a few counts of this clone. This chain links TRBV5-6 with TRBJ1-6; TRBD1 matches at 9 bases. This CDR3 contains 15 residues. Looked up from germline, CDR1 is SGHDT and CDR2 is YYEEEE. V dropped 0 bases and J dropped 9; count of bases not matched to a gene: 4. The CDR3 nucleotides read TGTGCCAGCAGCTTGGCCGGGACAGGGAGTTCACCCCTCCACTTT. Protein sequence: CASSLAGTGSSPLHF.

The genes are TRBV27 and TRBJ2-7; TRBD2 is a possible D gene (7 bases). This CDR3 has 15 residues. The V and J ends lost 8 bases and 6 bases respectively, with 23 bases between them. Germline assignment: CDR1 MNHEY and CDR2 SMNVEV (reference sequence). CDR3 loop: CASLPSEGGAGEQYF. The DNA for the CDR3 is TGTGCCAGCCTCCCATCGGAGGGGGGGGCGGGCGAGCAGTACTTC.